The source of this TCR beta chain is a study of cytomegalovirus exposure and HLA in healthy donors. After removal of 3 bases from V and 8 bases from J, the junction contained 5 bases not matched to a gene. Germline CDR1 is SGHRS and CDR2 is YFSETQ. This CDR3 region has 14 residues. Both 60 Vbeta primers and 13 Jbeta primers went into the PCR. Here immunoSEQ multiplex PCR was the method, and the copy in TCRdb shows in-frame clones only, minus some. This table has 60,000 or so clones, roughly 80% appearing once. The gene calls are TRBV5-1 and TRBJ1-4; 9 bases are a match to TRBD1. Sequencing was carried out using PBMCs. The TCR comes from a woman in her thirties or forties in good health and CMV-seropositive. The CDR3: CASSSGQGGEKLFF. The CDR3 nucleotides are TGCGCCAGCAGCTCGGGACAGGGAGGGGAAAAACTGTTTTTT.